Presented here are 17 T cell receptor beta chains from one specimen sequenced in a study of OX40 agonist ivuxolimab in advanced cancers. The protocol was immunoSEQ multiplex PCR, while the TCRdb copy is restricted to in-frame clones and leaves out a portion. This sample has approximately 70,000 clones, with roughly 80% found just once. Here the sequenced sample was CD4+ or CD8+ T cells sorted from blood, taken in a trial of the OX40 agonist ivuxolimab. The receptors come from an adult with an advanced solid tumor such as melanoma, head and neck, liver or kidney cancer.

The rearrangement links TRBV11-2 to TRBJ1-3; D might be TRBD1 (5 bases). Germline values: CDR1 SGHAT, CDR2 FQNNGV. The V gene lost 5 bases and the J gene lost 2 bases, with 13 bases spanning the gap. This CDR3 is 15 amino acids long. CDR3 sequence: CASSPVQGTGNTIYF. The CDR3 DNA follows: TGTGCCAGCAGCCCGGTTCAGGGAACTGGAAACACCATATATTTT.

This chain uses TRBV5-4 with TRBJ2-2; D gene uncertain. Per the germline V gene, CDR1 is SGHNT and CDR2 is YYREEE (reference sequence). With 7 bases removed from V and 2 bases from J, the gap between germline ends came to 12 bases. CDR3 size: 14 residues. The CDR3 nucleotides read TGTGCCAGCGGGCAACGGATAAACACCGGGGAGCTGTTTTTT. This encodes CASGQRINTGELFF.

This clone occurred a few times. The J gene is TRBJ1-6, the V gene TRBV30; D call uncertain. The germline V gene has CDR1 GTSNPN and CDR2 SVGIG (reference sequence). This CDR3 region has 14 residues. V lost 2 bases to trimming and J lost 4 bases, with 9 bases between them. CDR3 residues: CAWSLQLYNSPLHF. The CDR3 region has the DNA TGTGCCTGGAGTTTACAGCTTTATAATTCACCCCTCCACTTT.

This chain joins TRBV5-1 and TRBJ2-6; D not resolved. The germline V gene encodes CDR1 SGHRS and CDR2 YFSETQ. V was trimmed by 3 bases and J by 1 base, leaving 8 bases between them. This CDR3 is built from 15 residues. CDR3 sequence: CASSSDGSGANVLTF. CDR3 DNA: TGCGCCAGCAGCTCCGACGGGTCTGGGGCCAACGTCCTGACTTTC.

This chain uses TRBV5-1 with TRBJ2-2, with D maybe TRBD1 (5 bases). There are 14 residues in the CDR3. Germline V gene data show CDR1 as SGHRS and CDR2 as YFSETQ. Trimming took off 3 bases at V and 1 base at J, with 7 bases between the two ends. CDR3 DNA: TGCGCCAGCAGCTCTGGACAGAACACCGGGGAGCTGTTTTTT. It specifies CASSSGQNTGELFF.

This rearrangement joins TRBV18 to TRBJ2-3, with 8 bases matching TRBD2. V lost 2 bases, J lost 1 base, and 11 bases stayed unmatched. CDR3 size: 18 residues. Germline V lookup: CDR1 KGHSH, CDR2 LQKENI. CDR3: CASSPGVGREAGTDTQYF. The CDR3, as DNA: TGTGCCAGCTCACCAGGTGTTGGGCGGGAGGCCGGCACAGATACGCAGTATTTT.

The V call is TRBV11-2, the J call TRBJ1-2, with TRBD1 as a possible D gene (5 bases). Germline V gives CDR1 SGHAT, CDR2 FQNNGV. This CDR3 is built from 15 residues. Deletions cut 1 base from V and 3 bases from J, with 12 bases between. The CDR3 reads CASSLVLGRDYGYTF. Written as DNA, the CDR3 is TGTGCCAGCAGCTTAGTTTTGGGCAGGGACTATGGCTACACCTTC.

The chain recombines TRBV5-1 with TRBJ1-1, with 7 bases fitting TRBD1. Germline values: CDR1 SGHRS, CDR2 YFSETQ. V gave up 4 bases and J gave up 1 base; unmatched junction bases: 10. This CDR3 is 16 amino acids long. The CDR3, as DNA: TGCGCCAGCAGCGCGGGACAGATAGGGGGGAACACTGAAGCTTTCTTT. Its protein product is CASSAGQIGGNTEAFF.

The chain employs TRBV28 and TRBJ1-4, with D perhaps TRBD1 (5 bases). The CDR3 contains 14 residues. With 5 bases removed from V and 8 bases from J, the gap between germline ends came to 15 bases. The germline V gene has CDR1 MDHEN and CDR2 SYDVKM. The CDR3 coding sequence is TGTGCCAGCAGTCTGGGACGGGGGGACGAAAAACTGTTTTTT. Protein sequence: CASSLGRGDEKLFF.

The rearrangement joins TRBV7-9 to TRBJ2-1; D is possibly TRBD1 (6 bases). Germline V gene sequence: CDR1 SEHNR, CDR2 FQNEAQ (reference sequence). This CDR3 has 12 residues. Trimming stripped 6 bases from V and 7 bases from J, with 10 bases between. DNA for the CDR3: TGTGCCAGCAGGAGGACAGATAATGAGCAGTTCTTC. Amino acid sequence: CASRRTDNEQFF.

This clone was counted between two and nine times. This chain links TRBV5-6 with TRBJ1-3; D unclear. Germline loops: CDR1 SGHDT, CDR2 YYEEEE. Trimming removed 1 base at V and 5 bases at J, with 7 bases between. CDR3 length equals 13 residues. The CDR3 region is CASSLPQRNTIYF. The DNA of the CDR3 is TGTGCCAGCAGCTTGCCCCAGAGAAACACCATATATTTT.

The chain uses TRBV28 and TRBJ1-1; no definite D call. Germline lookup yields CDR1 MDHEN and CDR2 SYDVKM. This CDR3 has 14 amino acids. Trimming took 4 bases from V and 3 from J, leaving 12 bases between them. The CDR3 DNA follows: TGTGCCAGCAGTTGGGGAGGGTTTGACACTGAAGCTTTCTTT. It yields the protein CASSWGGFDTEAFF.

This clone was detected a few times. This chain links TRBV28 with TRBJ2-2, with no clear D. Germline-derived CDR1 and CDR2 are MDHEN and SYDVKM. This CDR3 is built from 16 residues. Trimming stripped 1 base from V and 0 bases from J, with 9 bases between. The CDR3 DNA follows: TGTGCCAGCAGTTTATTTCGTCGGTCGAACACCGGGGAGCTGTTTTTT. Protein sequence: CASSLFRRSNTGELFF.

This sequence joins TRBV7-9 and TRBJ2-3; TRBD2 matches at 9 bases. There are 15 residues in the CDR3. Looked up from germline, CDR1 is SEHNR and CDR2 is FQNEAQ (reference sequence). With V trimmed by 3 bases and J by 5 bases, 6 bases remained unmatched. The CDR3, as DNA: TGTGCCAGCAGCTTGCCTAGCGGGGAGAGAGATACGCAGTATTTT. It encodes CASSLPSGERDTQYF.

This chain joins TRBV7-6 and TRBJ1-1, with D tentatively TRBD1 (5 bases). The CDR3 sequence is 13 residues long. V was shortened by 5 bases and J by 5 bases, with 12 bases between the two germline ends. Per the germline V gene, CDR1 is SGHVS and CDR2 is FNYEAQ. The chain's CDR3 is CASSQDWGTEAFF. CDR3 in DNA: TGTGCCAGCAGCCAAGACTGGGGGACTGAAGCTTTCTTT.

The V and J genes are TRBV28 and TRBJ1-4; D possibly corresponds to TRBD1 (6 bases). The CDR3 has 13 residues. Per germline, CDR1 MDHEN and CDR2 SYDVKM. V gave up 6 bases and J gave up 4 bases, with 9 bases separating them. In DNA, the CDR3 is TGTGCCAGCAGCCGGACAGTTAATGAAAAACTGTTTTTT. Encoded protein: CASSRTVNEKLFF.

The chain combines TRBV6-1 with TRBJ2-1, with TRBD1 matching 9 bases. CDR1 MNHNS and CDR2 SASEGT come from the germline V gene. This CDR3 is 15 amino acids long. The trim removed 1 base at V and 3 bases at J, leaving 1 base unmatched. CDR3 in DNA: TGTGCCAGCAGTGAAGGACAGGGGGGCTACAATGAGCAGTTCTTC. It translates to CASSEGQGGYNEQFF.